The next 12 T cell receptor beta chains were all read from a single sample in a study of blood T cells in healthy people across ages. The second PCR ran roughly 7 to 12 cycles with a sample-barcoded 5' primer and J-beta primers. TCRdb re-derived calls from the 5' RACE reads in MiXCR, one entry per CDR3 protein. Here the sample spans hundreds of thousands of distinct CDR3 sequences, 45% to 60% being singletons. Sequencing input: blood. The origin of the receptors is a woman at least 80 years old in good health.

This chain connects TRBV12-5 to TRBJ2-1; no firm D call. The CDR3 has 16 residues. CDR1 and CDR2 (germline): LGHNT, FRNRAP. Between the trimmed V and J ends, which lost 3 bases and 6 bases, there was a span of 18 bases. In DNA, the CDR3 is TGTGCTAGTGGTTTTGTGGTTACGATGGGTTTCAATGAGCAGTTCTTC. It is translated as CASGFVVTMGFNEQFF.

V gene TRBV20-1 combines with J gene TRBJ2-3, with TRBD2 matching 7 bases. V shed 4 bases, J shed 1 base, and the junction held 14 bases outside the gene matches. From germline, CDR1 is DFQATT and CDR2 SNEGSKA (reference sequence). The CDR3 is made up of 17 amino acids. The CDR3 sequence is CSAKGLGAGAGTDTQYF. CDR3 DNA sequence: TGCAGTGCTAAAGGACTAGGGGCCGGGGCGGGCACAGATACGCAGTATTTT.

The chain links TRBV7-6 to TRBJ2-3; D gene uncertain. CDR3 size: 13 residues. Trimming pared 4 bases from V and 4 bases from J, leaving 9 bases between. Germline V gene sequence: CDR1 SGHVS, CDR2 FNYEAQ. CDR3 in DNA: TGTGCCAGCAGCTGGGCGAGCCCAGATACGCAGTATTTT. This translates into CASSWASPDTQYF.

This clonotype was counted only a few times. This may be a read error: a much more frequent sequence differs by one nucleotide. This sequence joins TRBV19 and TRBJ2-1; D is possibly TRBD1 (6 bases). Looked up from germline, CDR1 is LNHDA and CDR2 is SQIVND (reference sequence). Trimming removed 5 bases from V and 8 bases from J, with 19 bases in between. This CDR3 contains 15 residues. CDR3 bases: TGTGCCAGTAGTCGAGACAGGCTGAAGGGCGATGAGCAGTTCTTC. It yields the protein CASSRDRLKGDEQFF.

The V and J genes are TRBV27 and TRBJ1-1, with TRBD1 as a possible D gene (5 bases). This CDR3 contains 13 residues. CDR1 MNHEY and CDR2 SMNVEV come from the germline V gene (reference sequence). The ends were cut back, 8 bases at V and 8 bases at J, with 18 bases in the middle. This chain's CDR3 is CASGRDRFKEAFF. CDR3 DNA sequence: TGTGCCAGCGGTAGGGACCGTTTCAAAGAAGCTTTCTTT.

Written as DNA, the CDR3 is TGTGCCAGCACCCGGCCTGGGCACGTCAATGAAAAACTGTTTTTT. Translated, it gives CASTRPGHVNEKLFF. This rearrangement joins TRBV28 to TRBJ1-4; D is uncertain. The CDR3 length is 15 residues. The ends were cut back, 7 bases at V and 5 bases at J, with 17 bases in the middle. CDR1 is MDHEN, CDR2 SYDVKM, per germline.

This clonotype was detected many times. The CDR3: CASSLIGTSTDTQYF. DNA of the CDR3: TGTGCCAGCAGCTTAATTGGGACTAGCACAGATACGCAGTATTTT. The chain is built from TRBV7-2 and TRBJ2-3; D perhaps matches TRBD2 (6 bases). The CDR3 covers 15 residues. Germline V gene data show CDR1 as SGHTA and CDR2 as FQGNSA. Trimming took 2 bases from V and 0 from J, leaving 9 bases between them.

This clonotype was seen ten or more times. The genes are TRBV29-1 and TRBJ2-7, with TRBD1 matching over 8 bases. Per the germline V gene, CDR1 is SQVTM and CDR2 is ANQGSEA. The CDR3 is 14 residues long. V lost 5 bases, J lost 5 bases, and 11 bases stayed unmatched. As DNA, the CDR3 is TGCAGCGTTAAACGCGGGACAGGTATCAACGAGCAGTACTTC. Its protein is CSVKRGTGINEQYF.

This rearrangement joins TRBV15 to TRBJ1-2; no firm D call. The CDR3 runs to 14 residues. Germline lookup yields CDR1 LNHNV and CDR2 YYDKDF (reference sequence). Trimming pared 0 bases from V and 8 bases from J, leaving 13 bases between. CDR3: CATSRDLVGIGYTF. As DNA, the CDR3 is TGTGCCACCAGCAGAGATCTGGTAGGAATCGGCTACACCTTC.

The chain has TRBV25-1 and TRBJ2-5; D ambiguous. Germline CDR1 is MGHDK and CDR2 is SYGVNS. Trimming cost V 2 bases and J 7 bases, with 8 bases left between them. The CDR3 extends over 12 amino acids. CDR3 region: CASSELSGTQYF. CDR3 sequence (DNA): TGTGCCAGCAGTGAACTGTCGGGGACCCAGTACTTC.

The chain has TRBV29-1 and TRBJ1-1; D is unclear. The germline gives CDR1 SQVTM, CDR2 ANQGSEA. This CDR3 region has 12 residues. Between the trimmed V and J ends, which lost 6 bases and 1 base, there was a span of 9 bases. The CDR3 reads CSVSHSNTEAFF. CDR3 nucleotide sequence: TGCAGCGTGTCCCATTCGAACACTGAAGCTTTCTTT.

In this sample, this clonotype turned up a few times. V is TRBV11-2 and J is TRBJ1-6; D perhaps matches TRBD1 (5 bases). Trimming stripped 1 base from V and 9 bases from J, with 10 bases between. The CDR3 contains 14 residues. Germline V lookup: CDR1 SGHAT, CDR2 FQNNGV. The DNA of the CDR3 is TGTGCCAGCAGCTTAGTGGGGGGAGGTTCACCCCTCCACTTT. The encoded protein is CASSLVGGGSPLHF.